This T cell receptor (beta chain) was documented in a study of shared clonotypes between healthy human individuals. The CDR3 sequence is 12 residues long. From germline, CDR1 is MNHEY and CDR2 SVGAGI. Notes on this clone: At one end the junction does not follow the germline gene, possibly because of a read error.

The assay was immunoSEQ multiplex PCR, and TCRdb's table has in-frame clones only and misses some. The sample holds over a million clones, around 78% seen once. This TCR came from a young man in good health. Some clones in this sample may be carry-over from other donors' samples. The rearrangement links TRBV6-5 to TRBJ2-7; 10 nucleotides agree with TRBD1. The source material was memory CD4+ T cells from PBMCs. This sample's subset: CD45RA-negative fraction. This CDR3 is CASSDRDRGITF. The CDR3 DNA follows: TGTGCCAGCAGTGACCGGGACAGGGGTATAACTTTC.